A selection of T cell receptor beta chains follows, all from one sample in a study of blood T cell repertoires in COVID-19. Sequencing was performed with immunoSEQ multiplex PCR; in TCRdb, only in-frame clones are kept and a portion is missing. The table lists fewer than 40,000 clones, over 70% of them singletons, with roughly 3.1% in the top ten. The sample comprised peripheral blood. These TCRs come from a man in his 70s with COVID-19, enrolled during active disease. CDR3s leave out the opening cysteine and the closing phenylalanine or tryptophan.

v_call cdr3_aa
TRBV29-1 SVRTGQGNTIY
TRBV6-6 ASKGNQGPANYGYT
TRBV11-3 ASSYSTSGNQQF
TRBV11-2 ASSLVSREQF
TRBV27 ASSLMLAGGEQY
TRBV6-2/TRBV6-3 ASSSGTSGRALKHEQY
TRBV29-1 SGWTGVGTEAF
TRBV6-5 ASSYGGSGNTIY
TRBV3-1/TRBV3-2 ASSQDIGGGSPLH
TRBV25-1 ASDPGGTFGQQF
TRBV27 ASSLSHGDSGANVLT
TRBV6-5 ASNRLAGGQETQY
TRBV4-1 ASSQARGLNYGYT
TRBV19 ASSIRGQASPLH
TRBV28 ASSSPGQNTEAF
TRBV28 ASSFRGGGNQPQH
TRBV4-1 ASSQGGGRTNEKLF